This T cell receptor (beta chain) was captured in a study of metastatic and nonmetastatic thyroid tumors. The sample holds many counts of this clone. In the same sample, other DNA sequences code for this CDR3. The V and J ends lost 3 bases and 8 bases, in that order; junction bases with no gene match: 13. Per germline, CDR1 MDHEN and CDR2 SYDVKM. The CDR3 consists of 16 residues. Among the patients, none had received any treatment before thyroid surgery. TCRdb reassembled clones from the PCR reads with MiXCR. The sample gives over 35,000 clones, roughly 14% of which show up once; more than 9% is in the top ten.

The sample was blood. The J gene is TRBJ2-1, the V gene TRBV28; 7 bases agree with TRBD2. The TCR originated in a female donor with papillary thyroid cancer or a benign thyroid nodule (not recorded which). Some clones in this sample may be carry-over from other donors' samples. This CDR3 is CASSFGREYTFDEQFF. The CDR3 DNA follows: TGTGCCAGCAGTTTTGGGCGGGAGTATACCTTCGATGAGCAGTTCTTC. The full variable domain, completed using reference TRBV28 and TRBJ2-1, is DVKVTQSSRYLVKRTGEKVFLECVQDMDHENMFWYRQDPGLGLRLIYFSYDVKMKEKGDIPEGYSVSREKKERFSLILESASTNQTSMYLCASSFGREYTFDEQFFGPGTRLTVL.